This TCR beta chain emerged from a study of blood T cell repertoires in COVID-19. Study background: Sites across the United States, Italy and Spain contributed samples from acute and convalescent COVID-19. T cells, B-cell-depleted T cells, or PBMCs supplied cDNA or gDNA.

In assigning cohorts, the study relied on participant-reported clinical history. Recovered participants had two consecutive negative NP/OP PCR tests, healthcare professional clearance, or symptom resolution. Using immunoSEQ multiplex PCR, the repertoire was profiled, and TCRdb retains in-frame clones only, with some absent. The data show about 150,000 clones, 86% seen once. Germline CDR1 is SQVTM and CDR2 is ANQGSEA. The CDR3 totals 14 residues. V was clipped by 7 bases and J by 2 bases, with 15 bases between them. This clone occurred once. The TCR comes from a man aged 45 to 65 who had recovered from COVID-19. The chain carries TRBV29-1 and TRBJ1-5, with a tentative D call TRBD1 (5 bases). Sequenced: PBMCs or T cells enriched from blood (not recorded which). CDR3 in DNA: TGCAGCGCCTCCCGGGGGGGTGGCAATCAGCCCCAGCATTTT. Its protein is CSASRGGGNQPQHF.